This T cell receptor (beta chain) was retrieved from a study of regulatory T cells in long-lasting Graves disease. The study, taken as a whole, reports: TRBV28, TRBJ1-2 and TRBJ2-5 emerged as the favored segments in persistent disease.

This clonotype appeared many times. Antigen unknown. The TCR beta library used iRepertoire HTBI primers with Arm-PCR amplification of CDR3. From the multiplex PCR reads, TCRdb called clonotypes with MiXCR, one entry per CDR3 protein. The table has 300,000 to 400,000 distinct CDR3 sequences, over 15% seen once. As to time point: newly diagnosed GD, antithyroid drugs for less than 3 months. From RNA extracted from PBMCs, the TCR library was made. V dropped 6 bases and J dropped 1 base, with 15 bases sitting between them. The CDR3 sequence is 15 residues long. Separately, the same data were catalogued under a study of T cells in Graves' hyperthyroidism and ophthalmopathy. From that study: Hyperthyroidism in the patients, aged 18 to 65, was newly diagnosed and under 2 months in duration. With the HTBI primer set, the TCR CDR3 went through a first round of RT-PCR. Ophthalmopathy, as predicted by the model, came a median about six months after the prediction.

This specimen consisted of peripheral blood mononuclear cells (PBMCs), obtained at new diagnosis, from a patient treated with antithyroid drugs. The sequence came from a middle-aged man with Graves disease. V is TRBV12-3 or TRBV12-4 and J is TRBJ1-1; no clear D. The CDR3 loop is CASSSTRTGNTEAFF. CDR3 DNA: TGTGCCAGCAGCTCCACCCGGACGGGGAACACTGAAGCTTTCTTT.